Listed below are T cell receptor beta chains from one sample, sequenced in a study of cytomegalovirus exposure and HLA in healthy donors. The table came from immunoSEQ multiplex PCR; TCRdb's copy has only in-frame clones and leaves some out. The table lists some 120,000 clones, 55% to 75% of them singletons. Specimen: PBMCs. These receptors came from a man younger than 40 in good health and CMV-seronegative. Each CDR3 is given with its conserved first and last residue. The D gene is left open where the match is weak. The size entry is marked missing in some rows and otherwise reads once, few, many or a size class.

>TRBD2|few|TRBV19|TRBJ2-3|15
TGTGCCAGTAGTAGTCGGCGGGGGGGCATAGATACGCAGTATTTT
CASSSRRGGIDTQYF
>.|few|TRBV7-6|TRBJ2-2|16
TGTGCCAGCAGCTTAGTCGGCAGGAAGAACACCGGGGAGCTGTTTTTT
CASSLVGRKNTGELFF
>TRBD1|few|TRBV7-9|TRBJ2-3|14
TGTGCCAGCAGCGCCCACAGGGGCTCAGATACGCAGTATTTT
CASSAHRGSDTQYF
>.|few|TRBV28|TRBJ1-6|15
TGTGCCAGCAGCCCCATTGAGAGGAGGATGTTAGGAGTCCACTTT
CASSPIERRMLGVHF
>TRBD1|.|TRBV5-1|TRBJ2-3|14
TGCGCCAGCAGGTTGGGACAGAGCACAGATACGCAGTATTTT
CASRLGQSTDTQYF
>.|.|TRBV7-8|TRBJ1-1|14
TGTGCCAGCACCCGAGGGACTTCGAACACTGAAGCTTTCTTT
CASTRGTSNTEAFF
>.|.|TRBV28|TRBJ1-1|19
TGTGCCAGCAGTTCGTGGGACTCGGGGGTGGGGCAGGGGAACACTGAAGCTTTCTTT
CASSSWDSGVGQGNTEAFF
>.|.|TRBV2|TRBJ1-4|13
TGTGCCAGCAGCGTAGGGGGAAATGAAAAACTGTTTTTT
CASSVGGNEKLFF
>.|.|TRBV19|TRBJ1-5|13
TGTGCCAGTAGACAGGGATCCAATCAGCCCCAGCATTTT
CASRQGSNQPQHF
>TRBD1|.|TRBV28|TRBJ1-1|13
TGTGCCAGCAGTTTATTACAGGACAGGAAAGCTTTCTTT
CASSLLQDRKAFF